The 11 T cell receptor beta chains in this list originate from one sample, sequenced in a study of shared clonotypes between healthy human individuals. Some clones are missing from TCRdb's copy, which holds only in-frame ones; the method was immunoSEQ multiplex PCR. The sample yields approximately 500,000 clones, about four fifths seen once. Source material: PBMCs. These receptors were obtained from a woman aged 40 to 55 in good health. Some clones in this sample may be carry-over from other donors' samples.

About this clone itself: Being one base from a much bigger clone, this may be a read error. This chain uses TRBV11-2 with TRBJ2-7; D may match TRBD1 or TRBD2 (7 bases each). CDR1 SGHAT and CDR2 FQNNGV come from the germline V gene. The CDR3 extends over 15 amino acids. The CDR3 DNA reads TGTGCCCGCAGCCGGGGGGCAGGGGGGTCCTACGAGCAGTACTTC. It translates to CARSRGAGGSYEQYF.

The V and J genes are TRBV6-7 and TRBJ1-5; TRBD1 matches 7 bases. TRBV6-7 is flagged as an ORF with uncertain function. V dropped 4 bases and J dropped 2; count of bases not matched to a gene: 5. The CDR3 totals 15 residues. CDR3 in amino acids: CASSSQGKGNQPQHF. The CDR3 DNA reads TGTGCCAGCAGTTCACAGGGGAAGGGCAATCAGCCCCAGCATTTT.

The rearrangement links TRBV7-9 to TRBJ1-1, with TRBD1 as a possible D gene (6 bases). This CDR3 contains 16 residues. Trimming took 2 bases from V and 4 from J, leaving 17 bases between them. CDR1 is SEHNR and CDR2 is FQNEAQ in the germline V gene (reference sequence). This CDR3 reads CASSLSPRGEGTEAFF. CDR3 sequence (DNA): TGTGCCAGCAGCTTATCACCCAGGGGAGAGGGCACTGAAGCTTTCTTT.

The V call is TRBV5-1, the J call TRBJ2-3, with 7 bases lining up with TRBD1. The CDR3 spans 17 residues. The germline gives CDR1 SGHRS, CDR2 YFSETQ. The trim removed 0 bases at V and 5 bases at J, leaving 12 bases unmatched. The CDR3 loop reads CASSLVGDTGVGDTQYF. Here the CDR3 DNA reads TGCGCCAGCAGCTTGGTGGGGGATACAGGGGTTGGAGATACGCAGTATTTT.

This clone has just a few counts. V and J are TRBV28 and TRBJ1-2, with 7 bases fitting TRBD1. The germline CDR1 and CDR2 sequences are MDHEN and SYDVKM. The CDR3 covers 14 residues. V lost 2 bases and J lost 0; bases outside the gene matches: 0. The CDR3 bases are TGTGCCAGCAGTTTAGGACAGGCTAACTATGGCTACACCTTC. Translating it yields CASSLGQANYGYTF.

This chain links TRBV11-2 with TRBJ2-1; D is possibly TRBD1 (5 bases). Germline assignment: CDR1 SGHAT and CDR2 FQNNGV. The CDR3 loop spans 15 amino acids. Trimming removed 2 bases at V and 4 bases at J, with 12 bases between. CDR3 coding DNA: TGTGCCAGCAGCTTAAGTTTACAGGAGTACAATGAGCAGTTCTTC. This encodes CASSLSLQEYNEQFF.

V and J are TRBV27 and TRBJ2-5; D is ambiguous. V was clipped by 8 bases and J by 11 bases, with 18 bases between them. Per the germline V gene, CDR1 is MNHEY and CDR2 is SMNVEV (reference sequence). This CDR3 spans 12 amino acids. The CDR3 protein is CASGRYLVEQYF. In DNA, the CDR3 is TGTGCCAGCGGGCGCTACCTTGTTGAGCAGTACTTC.

The rearrangement uses TRBV29-1 and TRBJ2-7, with D possibly matching TRBD2 (5 bases). The CDR3 covers 13 residues. CDR1 and CDR2 from the germline V gene are SQVTM and ANQGSEA. V gave up 3 bases and J gave up 6 bases, with 15 bases separating them. CDR3 residues: CSVEGFGLREQYF. The CDR3 DNA reads as TGCAGCGTTGAGGGTTTCGGACTGCGCGAGCAGTACTTC.

J is TRBJ1-1 and V is TRBV12-5; possibly TRBD1 for D (6 bases). V was clipped by 1 base and J by 1 base, with 10 bases between them. CDR1 is LGHNT and CDR2 is FRNRAP in the germline V gene. The length of the CDR3 is 15 residues. The CDR3 region has the DNA TGTGCTAGTGGTTTGGCCAGGGGCAAGAACACTGAAGCTTTCTTT. This sequence encodes CASGLARGKNTEAFF.

This chain uses TRBV5-5 with TRBJ1-3; no firm D call. Germline CDR1 is SGHKS and CDR2 is YYEKEE (reference sequence). CDR3 length: 16 amino acids. The V end was cut by 0 bases, the J end by 0 bases, with 10 bases between. The CDR3 loop is CASSLAGAHSGNTIYF. CDR3 coding DNA: TGTGCCAGCAGCTTGGCAGGCGCTCACTCTGGAAACACCATATATTTT.

The genes are TRBV5-1 and TRBJ2-1, with D possibly being TRBD2 (5 bases). The CDR3 is 15 residues long. Germline V gene sequence: CDR1 SGHRS, CDR2 YFSETQ. Trimming left V 5 bases short and J 0 bases short, with 12 bases between. The CDR3 here is CASRPTSNSYNEQFF. CDR3 sequence (DNA): TGCGCCAGCAGGCCTACTAGTAACTCCTACAATGAGCAGTTCTTC.